The T cell receptor (beta chain) described here comes from a study of shared clonotypes between healthy human individuals. Study-level results: Estimated richness values were generally larger in naive subsets than in memory subsets. A handful of donors had roughly 5.2% of their naive CD4 clonotypes in common.

Deep-level running was used for the assay. Here immunoSEQ multiplex PCR was the method, and the copy in TCRdb shows in-frame clones only, minus some. The repertoire has roughly 2.5 million clones, 90% to 95% of them found once; the top ten carry roughly 0.13%. As for this clone: Its antigen is undetermined.

J lost 5 bases, V lost 2 bases, and 3 bases had no gene match. CDR1 is SGHKS and CDR2 is YYEKEE in the germline V gene (reference sequence). The CDR3 spans 13 residues. The rearrangement uses TRBV5-5 and TRBJ1-2; 7 bases match TRBD1. This receptor was taken from a man younger than 35 in good health. Sequenced: naive CD4+ T cells sorted from blood. Subset defined: CD45RA+ positively selected. This CDR3 reads CASSFWTGYGYTF. CDR3 in DNA: TGTGCCAGCAGCTTCTGGACAGGATATGGCTACACCTTC. Full variable domain (outside the CDR3, taken from reference TRBV5-5 and TRBJ1-2): DAGVTQSPTHLIKTRGQQVTLRCSPISGHKSVSWYQQVLGQGPQFIFQYYEKEERGRGNFPDRFSARQFPNYSSELNVNALLLGDSALYLCASSFWTGYGYTFGSGTRLTVV.